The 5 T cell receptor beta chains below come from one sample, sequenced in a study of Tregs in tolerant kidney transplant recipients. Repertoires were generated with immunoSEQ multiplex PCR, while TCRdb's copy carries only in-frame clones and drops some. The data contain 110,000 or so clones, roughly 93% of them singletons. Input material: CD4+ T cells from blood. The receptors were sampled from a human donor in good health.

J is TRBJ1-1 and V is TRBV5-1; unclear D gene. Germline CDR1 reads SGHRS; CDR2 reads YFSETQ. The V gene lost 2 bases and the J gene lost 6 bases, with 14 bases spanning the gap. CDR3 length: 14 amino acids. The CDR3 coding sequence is TGCGCCAGCAGCTTCCGGTCTGAGGCAGCTGAAGCTTTCTTT. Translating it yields CASSFRSEAAEAFF.

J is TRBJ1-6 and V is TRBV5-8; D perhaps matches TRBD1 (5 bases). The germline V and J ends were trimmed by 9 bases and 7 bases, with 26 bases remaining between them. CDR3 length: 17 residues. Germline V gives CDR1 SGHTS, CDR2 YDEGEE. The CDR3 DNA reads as TGTGCCACCGCCGGGACCGGGGGGAGACCTGGCAATTCACCCCTCCACTTT. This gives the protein CATAGTGGRPGNSPLHF.

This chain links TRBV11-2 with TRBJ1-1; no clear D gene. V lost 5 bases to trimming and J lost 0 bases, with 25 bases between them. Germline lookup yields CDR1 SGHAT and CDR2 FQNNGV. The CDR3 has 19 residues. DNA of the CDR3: TGTGCCAGCAGCCCTCTACGGCTCCCCGGGATCGGGATGAACACTGAAGCTTTCTTT. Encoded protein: CASSPLRLPGIGMNTEAFF.

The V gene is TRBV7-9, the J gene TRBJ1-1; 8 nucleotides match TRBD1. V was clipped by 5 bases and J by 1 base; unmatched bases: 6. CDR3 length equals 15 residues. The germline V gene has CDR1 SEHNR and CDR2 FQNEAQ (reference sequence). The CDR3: CASSPPGTGNTEAFF. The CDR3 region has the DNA TGTGCCAGCAGCCCACCCGGGACAGGGAACACTGAAGCTTTCTTT.

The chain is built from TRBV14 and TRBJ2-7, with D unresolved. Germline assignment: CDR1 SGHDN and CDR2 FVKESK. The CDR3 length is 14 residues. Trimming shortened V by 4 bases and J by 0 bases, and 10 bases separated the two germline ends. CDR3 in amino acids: CASSRDWGSYEQYF. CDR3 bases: TGTGCCAGCAGCCGCGATTGGGGCTCCTACGAGCAGTACTTC. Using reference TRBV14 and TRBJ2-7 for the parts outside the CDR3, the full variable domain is EAGVTQFPSHSVIEKGQTVTLRCDPISGHDNLYWYRRVMGKEIKFLLHFVKESKQDESGMPNNRFLAERTGGTYSTLKVQPAELEDSGVYFCASSRDWGSYEQYFGPGTRLTVT.